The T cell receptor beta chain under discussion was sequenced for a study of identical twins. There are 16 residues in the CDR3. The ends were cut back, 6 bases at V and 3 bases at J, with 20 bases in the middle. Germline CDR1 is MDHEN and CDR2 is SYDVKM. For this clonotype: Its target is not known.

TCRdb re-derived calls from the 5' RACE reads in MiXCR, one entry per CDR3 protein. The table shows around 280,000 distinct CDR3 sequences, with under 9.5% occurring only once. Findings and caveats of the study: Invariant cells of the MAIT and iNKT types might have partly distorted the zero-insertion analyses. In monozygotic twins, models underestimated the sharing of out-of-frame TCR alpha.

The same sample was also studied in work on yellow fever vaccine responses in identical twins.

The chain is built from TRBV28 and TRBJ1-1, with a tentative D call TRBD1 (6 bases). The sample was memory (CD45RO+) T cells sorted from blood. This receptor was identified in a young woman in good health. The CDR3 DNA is TGTGCCAGCAGCCCAGGGACATTCGGGGGGTACACTGAAGCTTTCTTT. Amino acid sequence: CASSPGTFGGYTEAFF.